The TCR beta chain under discussion was sequenced for a study of T cell changes during pregnancy in multiple sclerosis. Germline V gene data show CDR1 as LGHNA and CDR2 as YNFKEQ. The CDR3 has 13 residues. Between the trimmed V and J ends, which lost 0 bases and 9 bases, there was a span of 9 bases. TCRdb's copy holds only in-frame clones and misses some; the assay was immunoSEQ multiplex PCR. The sample records 60,000 or so clones, roughly nine tenths being singletons. The chain uses TRBV4-2 and TRBJ2-4; D is unresolved. This receptor was identified in a female donor with multiple sclerosis, enrolled in a pregnancy study. Sequenced here: peripheral blood, sampled before pregnancy. CDR3 DNA sequence: TGTGCCAGCAGCCAAGAATACACCAGCATTCAGTACTTC. Its translation: CASSQEYTSIQYF.